This T cell receptor beta chain was retrieved from a study of persistence of HIV-infected CD4 T cells. Overall study results and limits: Compared with CD3/CD28-stimulated cells, CMV- and Gag-responding cells showed lower TCRbeta richness.

Worth noting for this clone: The antigen remains unidentified.

Lysates of CMV-infected fibroblasts at approximately 9.4 ug/mL stimulated these cells. Sorting selected CD4+ T cells upregulating both CD40 ligand and CD69. Sequencing used immunoSEQ version 4 in survey mode. Measured with immunoSEQ multiplex PCR; TCRdb has only the in-frame clones, and not every one. The sample holds about 21,000 clones; approximately 80% are singletons and the top ten take about 6.8%. Germline V gives CDR1 MNHEY, CDR2 SVGAGI. This CDR3 is built from 13 residues. Trimming took 7 bases from V and 2 from J; bases not matched to a gene: 3. The J gene is TRBJ1-2, the V gene TRBV6-5, with TRBD1 identical over 8 bases. This TCR came from an adult man with HIV who was CMV-seropositive. Source: CD4+ T cells sorted from PBMCs after approximately 19-hour stimulation, taken from a patient who received antiretroviral therapy. This chain's CDR3 is CASNRDRNYGYTF. The CDR3 region has the DNA TGTGCCAGCAACCGGGACAGGAACTATGGCTACACCTTC.